These 9 T cell receptor beta chains share one sample of origin, sequenced in a study of glioma-infiltrating T cells (dated by TCRdb to the mid-2010s). TCRdb names Illumina MiSeq as the instrument used. The iRepertoire nested amplicon-rescue multiplex PCR (arm-PCR) platform was used to amplify TCR alpha and beta CDR3 regions from RNA. TCRdb trimmed public reads at Q25 via fastp, called clones via MiXCR and kept in-frame beta chains. Under each unique CDR3 protein, matching rows form one entry showing the most common genes and DNA. The sample table records about 89,000 distinct CDR3 sequences; about 25% of these occur just once. Approximately 7% of the sample lies in the top ten. Sequencing input: glioma tissue, nonneoplastic brain tissue, or PBMCs (not recorded which). The receptors derive from a human donor with low-grade glioma or glioblastoma, undergoing nonglioma brain surgery, or in good health (not recorded which).

A word on this clonotype: Mismatch with germline at one junction end may stem from a read error. V and J are TRBV2 and TRBJ2-1; D not certain. This CDR3 contains 14 residues. Germline values: CDR1 SNHLY, CDR2 FYNNEI. Written as DNA, the CDR3 is TGTGTCAGCAGTGAAGCGAAATTCGGCAATGAGCAGTTCTTC. Residues: CVSSEAKFGNEQFF.

Ten or more counts support this clonotype. The chain combines TRBV7-2 with TRBJ1-1; tentative D call: TRBD1 (5 bases). Trimming removed 5 bases from V and 0 bases from J, with 7 bases in between. Germline V gene lookup returns CDR1 SGHTA and CDR2 FQGNSA. CDR3 length equals 13 residues. CDR3 coding DNA: TGTGCCAGCAGCAGGGGCCTGAACACTGAAGCTTTCTTT. It specifies CASSRGLNTEAFF.

This clonotype was found many times. This chain connects TRBV19 to TRBJ2-5, with TRBD2 identical over 7 bases. The CDR3 loop spans 15 amino acids. Germline V CDR1 and CDR2: LNHDA, SQIVND (reference sequence). The V and J ends lost 3 bases and 3 bases, in that order; junction bases with no gene match: 7. The CDR3 DNA reads as TGTGCCAGTAGTATCAGCGGGACCGGCAAAGAGACCCAGTACTTC. This codes for CASSISGTGKETQYF.

Sample share makes this clonotype medium-sized. The chain employs TRBV20-1 and TRBJ1-1; tentatively, D is TRBD1 (5 bases). CDR1 DFQATT and CDR2 SNEGSKA come from the germline V gene (reference sequence). V lost 5 bases to trimming and J lost 6 bases, with 16 bases between them. CDR3 length: 13 residues. As DNA, the CDR3 is TGCAGTGCTCAGCGACACCCGGGGGCTGAAGCTTTCTTT. Translation gives CSAQRHPGAEAFF.

This rearrangement joins TRBV20-1 to TRBJ1-2, with D perhaps TRBD1 (6 bases). Germline CDR1 is DFQATT and CDR2 is SNEGSKA (reference sequence). The CDR3 covers 9 residues. The V end lost 8 bases, the J end lost 12 bases, and 13 bases lay between the germline ends. CDR3 sequence: CSPDRQHTF. The DNA of the CDR3 is TGCAGTCCCGACAGGCAGCACACCTTC.

This clonotype was counted ten times or more. V and J are TRBV6-5 and TRBJ1-5, with D unclear. CDR1 is MNHEY, CDR2 SVGAGI, per germline. The length of the CDR3 is 15 residues. The V and J ends lost 0 bases and 3 bases respectively, with 9 bases between them. CDR3 residues: CASSYSMANNQPQHF. The CDR3 DNA reads TGTGCCAGCAGTTACTCTATGGCTAACAATCAGCCCCAGCATTTT.

The chain has TRBV19 and TRBJ2-2, with TRBD2 as a possible D gene (5 bases). Germline V CDR1 and CDR2: LNHDA, SQIVND (reference sequence). V was trimmed by 4 bases and J by 6 bases, leaving 27 bases between them. The CDR3 consists of 19 residues. The CDR3 spells CASSTNSPAGDRAAGELFF. The CDR3 DNA is TGTGCCAGTAGTACTAATTCTCCGGCGGGTGACCGCGCGGCCGGGGAGCTGTTTTTT.

This chain links TRBV30 with TRBJ1-3, with D possibly matching TRBD1 (6 bases). CDR1 is GTSNPN and CDR2 is SVGIG in the germline V gene (reference sequence). The V and J ends lost 3 bases and 1 base respectively, with 10 bases between them. CDR3 length: 14 residues. CDR3 sequence reads: CAWRMRGSGNTIYF. In nucleotides, the CDR3 is TGTGCCTGGAGGATGAGGGGGTCTGGAAACACCATATATTTT.

On this clonotype: This clone may be a read error of a much larger clone one base away. The rearrangement uses TRBV5-1 and TRBJ2-5; 7 nucleotides agree with TRBD1. V lost 5 bases and J lost 0; bases outside the gene matches: 4. The CDR3 is 14 residues long. Germline loops: CDR1 SGHRS, CDR2 YFSETQ. The CDR3 bases are TGCGCCAGCAGTAGGGACAGTCACCAAGAGACCCAGTACTTC. Protein product: CASSRDSHQETQYF.